This T cell receptor beta chain stems from a study of shared clonotypes between healthy human individuals. Study-wide results and caveats: Some clonotypes were shared by all four sorted-subset donors, while others were not shared. The non-shared ones had lower generation probabilities than the shared ones. Sampling included only blood; tissue repertoires likely differ.

This CDR3 has 15 residues. The V gene's germline CDR1 is SGHTA and CDR2 FQGNSA. Trimming pared 1 base from V and 4 bases from J, leaving 13 bases between. In the case of this clone: Antigen unknown.

Clones were read by immunoSEQ multiplex PCR, and TCRdb kept only the in-frame ones, dropping some. Of about 2 million clones listed, around 95% were seen once; the top ten hold more than 0.1%. This clonotype was obtained from a man younger than 30 in good health. The sequencing input was naive CD4+ T cells sorted from blood. The subset: CD45RA+ positively selected. This chain connects TRBV7-2 to TRBJ1-1; D might be TRBD1 (5 bases). In nucleotides, the CDR3 is TGTGCCAGCAGCTTAGAAGGGGTTTGGGGCACTGAAGCTTTCTTT. It specifies CASSLEGVWGTEAFF.